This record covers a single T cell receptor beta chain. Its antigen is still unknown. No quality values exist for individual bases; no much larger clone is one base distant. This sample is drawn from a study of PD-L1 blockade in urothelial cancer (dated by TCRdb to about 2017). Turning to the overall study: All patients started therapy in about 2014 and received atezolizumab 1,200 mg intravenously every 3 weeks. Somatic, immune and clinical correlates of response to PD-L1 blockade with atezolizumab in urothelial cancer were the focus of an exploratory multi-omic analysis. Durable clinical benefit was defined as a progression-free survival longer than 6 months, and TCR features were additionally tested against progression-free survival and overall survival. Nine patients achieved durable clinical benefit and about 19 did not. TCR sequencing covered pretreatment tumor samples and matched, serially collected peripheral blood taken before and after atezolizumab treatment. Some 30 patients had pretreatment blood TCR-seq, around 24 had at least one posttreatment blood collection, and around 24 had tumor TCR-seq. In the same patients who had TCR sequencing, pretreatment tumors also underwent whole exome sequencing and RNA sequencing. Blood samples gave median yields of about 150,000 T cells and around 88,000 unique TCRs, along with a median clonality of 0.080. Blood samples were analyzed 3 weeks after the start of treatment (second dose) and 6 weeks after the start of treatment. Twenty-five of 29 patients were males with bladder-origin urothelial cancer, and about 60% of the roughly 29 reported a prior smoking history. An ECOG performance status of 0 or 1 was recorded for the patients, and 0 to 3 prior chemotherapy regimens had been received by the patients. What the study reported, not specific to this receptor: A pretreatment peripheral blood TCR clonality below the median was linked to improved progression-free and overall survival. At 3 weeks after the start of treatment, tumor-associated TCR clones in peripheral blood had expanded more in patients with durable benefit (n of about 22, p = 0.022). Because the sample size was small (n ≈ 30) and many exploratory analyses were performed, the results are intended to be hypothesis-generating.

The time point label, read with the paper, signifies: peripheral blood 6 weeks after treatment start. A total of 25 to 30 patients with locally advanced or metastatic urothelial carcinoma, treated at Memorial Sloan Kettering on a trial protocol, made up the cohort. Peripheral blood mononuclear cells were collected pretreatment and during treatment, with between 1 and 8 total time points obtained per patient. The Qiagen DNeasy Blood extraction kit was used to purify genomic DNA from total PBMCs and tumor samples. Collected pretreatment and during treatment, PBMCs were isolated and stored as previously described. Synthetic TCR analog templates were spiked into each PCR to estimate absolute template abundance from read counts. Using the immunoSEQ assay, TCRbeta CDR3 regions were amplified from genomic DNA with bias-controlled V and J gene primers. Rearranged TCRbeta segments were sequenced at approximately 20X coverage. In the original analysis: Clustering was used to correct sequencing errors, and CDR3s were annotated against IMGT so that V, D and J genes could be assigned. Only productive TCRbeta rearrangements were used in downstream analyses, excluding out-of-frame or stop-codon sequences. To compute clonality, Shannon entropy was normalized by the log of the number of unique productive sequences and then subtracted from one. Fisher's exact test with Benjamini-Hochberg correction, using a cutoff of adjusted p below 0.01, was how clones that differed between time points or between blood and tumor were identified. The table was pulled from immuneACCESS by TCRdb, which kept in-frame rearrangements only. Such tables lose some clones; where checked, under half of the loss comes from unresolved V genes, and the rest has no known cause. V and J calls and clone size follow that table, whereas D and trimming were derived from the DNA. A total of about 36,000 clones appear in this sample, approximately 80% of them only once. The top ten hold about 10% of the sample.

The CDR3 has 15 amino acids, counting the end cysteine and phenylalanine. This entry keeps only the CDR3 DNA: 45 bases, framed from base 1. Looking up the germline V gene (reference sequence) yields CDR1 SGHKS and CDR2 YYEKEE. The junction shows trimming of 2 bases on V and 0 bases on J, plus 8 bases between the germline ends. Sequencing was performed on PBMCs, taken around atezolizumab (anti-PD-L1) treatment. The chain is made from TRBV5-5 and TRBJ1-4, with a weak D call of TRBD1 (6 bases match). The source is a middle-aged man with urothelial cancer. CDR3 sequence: CASSFTGSTNEKLFF. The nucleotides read TGTGCCAGCAGCTTTACAGGGTCAACTAATGAAAAACTGTTTTTT.